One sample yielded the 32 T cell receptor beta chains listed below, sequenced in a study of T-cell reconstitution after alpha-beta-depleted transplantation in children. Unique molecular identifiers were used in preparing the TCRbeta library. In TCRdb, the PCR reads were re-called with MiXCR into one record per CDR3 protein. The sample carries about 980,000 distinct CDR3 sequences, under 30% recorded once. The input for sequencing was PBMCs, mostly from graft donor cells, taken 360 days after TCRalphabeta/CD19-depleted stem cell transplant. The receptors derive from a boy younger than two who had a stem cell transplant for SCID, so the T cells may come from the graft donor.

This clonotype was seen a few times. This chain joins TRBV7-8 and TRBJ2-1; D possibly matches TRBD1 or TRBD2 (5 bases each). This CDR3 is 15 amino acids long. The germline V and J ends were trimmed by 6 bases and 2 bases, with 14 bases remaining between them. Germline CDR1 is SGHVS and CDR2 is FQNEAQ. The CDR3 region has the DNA TGTGCCAGCAGTATTGGGGGACCTCCCTACAATGAGCAGTTCTTC. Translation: CASSIGGPPYNEQFF. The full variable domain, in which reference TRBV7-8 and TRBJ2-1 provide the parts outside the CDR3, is GAGVSQSPRYKVAKRGQDVALRCDPISGHVSLFWYQQALGQGPEFLTYFQNEAQLDKSGLPSDRFFAERPEGSVSTLKIQRTQQEDSAVYLCASSIGGPPYNEQFFGPGTRLTVL.

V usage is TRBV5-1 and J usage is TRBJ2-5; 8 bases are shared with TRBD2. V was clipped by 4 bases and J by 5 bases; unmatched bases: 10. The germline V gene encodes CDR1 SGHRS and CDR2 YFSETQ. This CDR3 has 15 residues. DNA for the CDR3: TGCGCCAGCAGCCCCCGGGCGGGGGGCTTGGAGACCCAGTACTTC. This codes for CASSPRAGGLETQYF. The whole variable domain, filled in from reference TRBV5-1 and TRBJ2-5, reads KAGVTQTPRYLIKTRGQQVTLSCSPISGHRSVSWYQQTPGQGLQFLFEYFSETQRNKGNFPGRFSGRQFSNSRSEMNVSTLELGDSALYLCASSPRAGGLETQYFGPGTRLLVL.

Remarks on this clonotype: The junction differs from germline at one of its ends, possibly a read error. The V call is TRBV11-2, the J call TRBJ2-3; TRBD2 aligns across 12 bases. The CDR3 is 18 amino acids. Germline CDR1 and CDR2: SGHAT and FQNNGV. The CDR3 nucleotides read TGTTCCAGCACCCCCAGACTAGCGGGGGCCCAGGGAACAGATACGCAGTATTTT. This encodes CSSTPRLAGAQGTDTQYF.

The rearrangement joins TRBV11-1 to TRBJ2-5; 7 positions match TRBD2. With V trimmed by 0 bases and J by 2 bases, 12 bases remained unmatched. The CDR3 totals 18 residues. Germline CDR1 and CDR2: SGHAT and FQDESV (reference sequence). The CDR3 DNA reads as TGTGCCAGCAGCTTAGCGAGGGTCCGGGACTATAATCAAGAGACCCAGTACTTC. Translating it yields CASSLARVRDYNQETQYF.

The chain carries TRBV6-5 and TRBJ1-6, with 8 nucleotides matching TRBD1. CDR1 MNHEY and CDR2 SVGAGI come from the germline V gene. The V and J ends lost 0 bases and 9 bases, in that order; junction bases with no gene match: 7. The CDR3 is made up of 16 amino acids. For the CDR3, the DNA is TGTGCCAGCAGTTACTCTAGGACAGGGAGGCGTTCACCCCTCCACTTT. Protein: CASSYSRTGRRSPLHF.

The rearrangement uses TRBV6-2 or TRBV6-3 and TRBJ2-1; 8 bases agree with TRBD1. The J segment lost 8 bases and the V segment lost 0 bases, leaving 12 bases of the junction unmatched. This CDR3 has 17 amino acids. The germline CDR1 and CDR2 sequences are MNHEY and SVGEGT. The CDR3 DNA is TGTGCCAGCAGTTACTCCCAGGGGGCGACGAGGTTGGATGAGCAGTTCTTC. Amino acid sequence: CASSYSQGATRLDEQFF.

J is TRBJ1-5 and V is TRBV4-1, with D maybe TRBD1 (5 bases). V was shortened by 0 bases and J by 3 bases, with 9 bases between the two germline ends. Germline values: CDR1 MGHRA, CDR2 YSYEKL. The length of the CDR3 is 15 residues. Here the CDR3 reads CASSQEGGFNQPQHF. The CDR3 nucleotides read TGCGCCAGCAGCCAAGAGGGGGGGTTCAATCAGCCCCAGCATTTT.

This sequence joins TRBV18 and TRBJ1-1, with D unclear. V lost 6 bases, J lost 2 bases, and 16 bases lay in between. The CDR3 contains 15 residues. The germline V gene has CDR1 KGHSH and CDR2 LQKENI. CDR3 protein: CASSPTDTLNTEAFF. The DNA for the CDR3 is TGTGCCAGCTCGCCTACCGATACATTAAACACTGAAGCTTTCTTT.

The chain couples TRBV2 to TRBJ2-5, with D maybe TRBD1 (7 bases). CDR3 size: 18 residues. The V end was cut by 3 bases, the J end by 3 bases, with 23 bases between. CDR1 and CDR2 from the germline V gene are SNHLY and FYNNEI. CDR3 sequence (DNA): TGTGCCAGCAGTGATGGGAAGCGGGCCTCCGGGACAGAAGAGACCCAGTACTTC. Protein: CASSDGKRASGTEETQYF.

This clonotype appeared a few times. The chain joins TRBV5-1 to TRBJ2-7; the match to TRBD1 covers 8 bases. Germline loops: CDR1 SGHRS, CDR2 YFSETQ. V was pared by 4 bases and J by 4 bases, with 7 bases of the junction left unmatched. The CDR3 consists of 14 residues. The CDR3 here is CASSKTGVGYEQYF. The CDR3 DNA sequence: TGCGCCAGCAGCAAGACAGGGGTCGGGTACGAGCAGTACTTC.

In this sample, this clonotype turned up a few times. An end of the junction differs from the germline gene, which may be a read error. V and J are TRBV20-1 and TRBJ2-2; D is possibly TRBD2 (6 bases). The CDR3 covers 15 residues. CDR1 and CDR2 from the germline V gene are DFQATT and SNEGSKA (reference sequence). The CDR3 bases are TGCAGTGCCAGAGGAGGGTTTAGGGGTTACGAGGAGCTGTTTTTT. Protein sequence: CSARGGFRGYEELFF.

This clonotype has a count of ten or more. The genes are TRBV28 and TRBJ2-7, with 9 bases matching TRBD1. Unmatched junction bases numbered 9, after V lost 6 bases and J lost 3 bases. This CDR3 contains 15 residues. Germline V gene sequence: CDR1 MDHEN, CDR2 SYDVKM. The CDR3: CASSTPGTGSYEQYF. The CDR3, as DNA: TGTGCCAGCAGCACGCCCGGGACAGGGAGCTACGAGCAGTACTTC.

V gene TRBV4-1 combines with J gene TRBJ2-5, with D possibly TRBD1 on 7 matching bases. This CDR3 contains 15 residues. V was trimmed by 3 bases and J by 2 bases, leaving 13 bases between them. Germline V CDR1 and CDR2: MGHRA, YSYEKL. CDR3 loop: CASSHQGGWQETQYF. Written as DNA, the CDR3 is TGCGCCAGCAGCCACCAGGGGGGATGGCAAGAGACCCAGTACTTC.

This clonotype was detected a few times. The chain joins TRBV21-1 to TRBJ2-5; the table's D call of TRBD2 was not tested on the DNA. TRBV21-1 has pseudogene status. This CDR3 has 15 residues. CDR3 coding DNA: TGTGCCAGGGGTCCCTTAGCGGAAGGCCAAGAGACCCAGTACTTC. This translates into CARGPLAEGQETQYF.

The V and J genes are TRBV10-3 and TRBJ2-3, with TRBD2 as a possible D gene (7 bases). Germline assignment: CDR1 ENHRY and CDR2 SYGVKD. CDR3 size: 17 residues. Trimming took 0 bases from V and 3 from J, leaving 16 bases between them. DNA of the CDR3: TGTGCCATCAGTGAGTCCAGCGGGACTACAGGGACAGATACGCAGTATTTT. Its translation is CAISESSGTTGTDTQYF.

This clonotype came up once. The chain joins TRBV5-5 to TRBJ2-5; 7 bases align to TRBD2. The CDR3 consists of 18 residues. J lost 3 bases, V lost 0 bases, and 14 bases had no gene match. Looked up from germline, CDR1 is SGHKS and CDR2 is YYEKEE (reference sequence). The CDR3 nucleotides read TGTGCCAGCAGCTTGGATTTTTGGACTAGGGGTGAAAAAGAGACCCAGTACTTC. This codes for CASSLDFWTRGEKETQYF. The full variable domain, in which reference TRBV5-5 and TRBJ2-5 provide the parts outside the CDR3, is DAGVTQSPTHLIKTRGQQVTLRCSPISGHKSVSWYQQVLGQGPQFIFQYYEKEERGRGNFPDRFSARQFPNYSSELNVNALLLGDSALYLCASSLDFWTRGEKETQYFGPGTRLLVL.

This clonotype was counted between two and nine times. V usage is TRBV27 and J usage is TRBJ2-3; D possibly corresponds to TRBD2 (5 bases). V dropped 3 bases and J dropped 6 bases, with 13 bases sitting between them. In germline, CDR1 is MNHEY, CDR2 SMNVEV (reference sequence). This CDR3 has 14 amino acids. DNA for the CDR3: TGTGCCAGCAGTTTGAGCGGATTTCGGGATACGCAGTATTTT. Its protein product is CASSLSGFRDTQYF.

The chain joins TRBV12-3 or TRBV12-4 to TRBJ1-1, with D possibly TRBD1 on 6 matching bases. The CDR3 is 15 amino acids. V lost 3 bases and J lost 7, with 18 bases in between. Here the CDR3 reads CASSFRGTGTGEAFF. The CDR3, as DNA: TGTGCCAGCAGTTTCAGGGGCACCGGAACAGGTGAAGCTTTCTTT.

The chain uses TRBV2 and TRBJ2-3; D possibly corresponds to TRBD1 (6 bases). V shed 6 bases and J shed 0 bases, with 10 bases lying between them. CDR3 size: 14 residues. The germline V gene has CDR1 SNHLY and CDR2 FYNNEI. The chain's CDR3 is CASRWGPSTDTQYF. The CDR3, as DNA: TGTGCCAGCAGGTGGGGGCCAAGCACAGATACGCAGTATTTT.

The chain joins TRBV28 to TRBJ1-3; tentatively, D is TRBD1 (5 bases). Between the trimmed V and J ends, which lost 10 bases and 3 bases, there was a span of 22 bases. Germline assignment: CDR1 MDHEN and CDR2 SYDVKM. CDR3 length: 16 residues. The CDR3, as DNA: TGTGCCACCTCCCGGACGGGGGAATCCGATGGAAACACCATATATTTT. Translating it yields CATSRTGESDGNTIYF.

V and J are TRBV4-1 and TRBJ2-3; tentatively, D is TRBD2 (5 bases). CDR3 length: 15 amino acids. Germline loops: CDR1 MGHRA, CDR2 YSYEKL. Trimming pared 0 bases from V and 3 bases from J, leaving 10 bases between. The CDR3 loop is CASSQDPGKTDTQYF. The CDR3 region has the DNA TGCGCCAGCAGCCAAGACCCCGGGAAAACAGATACGCAGTATTTT.

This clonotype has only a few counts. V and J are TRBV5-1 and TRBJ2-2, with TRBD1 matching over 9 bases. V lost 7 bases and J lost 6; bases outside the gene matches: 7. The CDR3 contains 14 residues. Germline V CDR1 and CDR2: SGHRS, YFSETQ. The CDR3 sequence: CASVRDRAAGELFF. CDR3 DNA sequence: TGCGCCAGCGTACGGGACAGGGCGGCCGGGGAGCTGTTTTTT.

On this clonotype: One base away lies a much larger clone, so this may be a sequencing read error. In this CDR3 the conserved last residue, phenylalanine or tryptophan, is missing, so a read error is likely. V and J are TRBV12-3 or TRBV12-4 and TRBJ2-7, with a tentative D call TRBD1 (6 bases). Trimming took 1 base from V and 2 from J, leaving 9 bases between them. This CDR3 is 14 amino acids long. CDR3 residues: CASSLGTDPYEQYY. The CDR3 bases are TGTGCCAGCAGTTTAGGGACAGACCCCTACGAGCAGTACTAC.

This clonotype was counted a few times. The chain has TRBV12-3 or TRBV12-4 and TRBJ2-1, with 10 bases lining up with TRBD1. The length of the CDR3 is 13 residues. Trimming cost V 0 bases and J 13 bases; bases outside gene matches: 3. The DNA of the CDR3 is TGTGCCAGCAGTTTAGCGCGACAGGGGGCCCAGTTCTTC. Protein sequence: CASSLARQGAQFF.

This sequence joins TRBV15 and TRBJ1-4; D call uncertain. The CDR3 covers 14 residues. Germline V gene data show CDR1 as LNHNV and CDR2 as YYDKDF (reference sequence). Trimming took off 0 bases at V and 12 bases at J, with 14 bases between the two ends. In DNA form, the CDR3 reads TGTGCCACCAGCAGAGAGTTAGGCCGCGGGGAACTGTTTTTT. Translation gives CATSRELGRGELFF.

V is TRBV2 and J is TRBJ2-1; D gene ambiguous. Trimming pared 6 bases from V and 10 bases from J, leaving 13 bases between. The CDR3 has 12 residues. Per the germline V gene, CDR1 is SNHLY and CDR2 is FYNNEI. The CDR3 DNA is TGTGCCAGCAGGAAAGGGTTGGCAGAGCAGTTCTTC. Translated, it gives CASRKGLAEQFF. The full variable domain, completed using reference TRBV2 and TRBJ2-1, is EPEVTQTPSHQVTQMGQEVILRCVPISNHLYFYWYRQILGQKVEFLVSFYNNEISEKSEIFDDQFSVERPDGSNFTLKIRSTKLEDSAMYFCASRKGLAEQFFGPGTRLTVL.

CDR3 protein: CASSNRYRGANQPQHF. For the CDR3, the DNA is TGTGCCAGCAGTAACAGATACCGTGGGGCTAATCAGCCCCAGCATTTT. The J gene is TRBJ1-5, the V gene TRBV6-5, with a weak D call TRBD1 (5 bases). V lost 5 bases, J lost 4 bases, and 18 bases lay in between. The CDR3 consists of 16 residues. Germline CDR1 is MNHEY and CDR2 is SVGAGI.

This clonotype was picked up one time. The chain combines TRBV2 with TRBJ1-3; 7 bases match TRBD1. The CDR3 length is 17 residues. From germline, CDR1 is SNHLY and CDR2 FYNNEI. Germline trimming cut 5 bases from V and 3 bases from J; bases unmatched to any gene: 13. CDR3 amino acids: CASSLGQGGAIGNTIYF. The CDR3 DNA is TGTGCCAGCAGTTTGGGTCAGGGGGGGGCCATTGGAAACACCATATATTTT.

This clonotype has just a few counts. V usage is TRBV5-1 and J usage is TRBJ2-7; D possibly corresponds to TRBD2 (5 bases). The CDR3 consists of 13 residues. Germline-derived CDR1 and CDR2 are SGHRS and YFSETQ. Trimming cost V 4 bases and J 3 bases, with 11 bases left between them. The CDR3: CASSPLRGYEQYF. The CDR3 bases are TGCGCCAGCAGCCCGCTCCGGGGCTACGAGCAGTACTTC. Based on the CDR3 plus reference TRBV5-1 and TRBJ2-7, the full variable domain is KAGVTQTPRYLIKTRGQQVTLSCSPISGHRSVSWYQQTPGQGLQFLFEYFSETQRNKGNFPGRFSGRQFSNSRSEMNVSTLELGDSALYLCASSPLRGYEQYFGPGTRLTVT.

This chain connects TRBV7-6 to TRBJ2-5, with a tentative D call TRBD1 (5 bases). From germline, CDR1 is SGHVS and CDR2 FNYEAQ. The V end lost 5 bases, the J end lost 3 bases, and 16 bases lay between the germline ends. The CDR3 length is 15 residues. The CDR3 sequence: CASSLGPVREETQYF. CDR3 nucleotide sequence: TGTGCCAGCAGCCTTGGGCCGGTCAGGGAAGAGACCCAGTACTTC.

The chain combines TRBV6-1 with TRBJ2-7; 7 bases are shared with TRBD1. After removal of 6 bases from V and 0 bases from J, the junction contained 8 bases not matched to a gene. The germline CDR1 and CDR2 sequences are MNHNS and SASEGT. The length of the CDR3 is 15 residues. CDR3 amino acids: CASRVHRGLSYEQYF. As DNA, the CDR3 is TGTGCCAGCAGGGTACACAGGGGCCTCTCCTACGAGCAGTACTTC.

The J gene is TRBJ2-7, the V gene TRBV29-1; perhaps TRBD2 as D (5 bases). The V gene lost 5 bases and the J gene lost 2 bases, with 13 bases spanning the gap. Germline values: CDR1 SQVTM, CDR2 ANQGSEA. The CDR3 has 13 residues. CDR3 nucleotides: TGCAGCGTTCTTACGGCGACTACCTACGAGCAGTACTTC. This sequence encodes CSVLTATTYEQYF.